This note documents a single T cell receptor (beta chain) sequence. Per germline, CDR1 SGHTA and CDR2 FQGTGA. The CDR3 length is 15 residues. V was clipped by 4 bases and J by 4 bases; unmatched bases: 8. This sample stems from a study of T cell changes during pregnancy in multiple sclerosis. Libraries were prepared by immunoSEQ multiplex PCR; TCRdb keeps only in-frame clonotypes and omits some of them. The sample shows tens of thousands of clones, 90% of them seen only once. The material sequenced was CD4+ T cells from peripheral blood mononuclear cells, taken in the second trimester of pregnancy. The TCR comes from a female donor with multiple sclerosis, enrolled in a pregnancy study. The gene calls are TRBV7-3 and TRBJ1-1; 8 nucleotides line up with TRBD1. CDR3 DNA sequence: TGTGCCAGCAGCTCCTCAGGGGGCTCGGTCACTGAAGCTTTCTTT. Translated, it gives CASSSSGGSVTEAFF. Supplemented by reference TRBV7-3 and TRBJ1-1, the full variable domain reads GAGVSQTPSNKVTEKGKYVELRCDPISGHTALYWYRQSLGQGPEFLIYFQGTGAADDSGLPNDRFFAVRPEGSVSTLKIQRTERGDSAVYLCASSSSGGSVTEAFFGQGTRLTVV.